A selection of T cell receptor beta chains follows, all from one sample in a study of vaccination effects on CD4 cells after COVID-19. Sequencing was performed with immunoSEQ multiplex PCR; in TCRdb, only in-frame clones are kept and a portion is missing. This table holds under 70,000 clones, 74% found once. Antigens for these TCRs are unknown. Sample: CD4+ T cells from PBMCs cultured without peptide, taken after COVID-19 vaccination. The receptors shown here come from a human donor who received a COVID-19 vaccine. Each CDR3 is given without its conserved first and last residue. D genes are given only for firm matches. Part of the rows lack a size; the others show once, few, many or a class for expanded clones.

v_call,j_call,d_call,clone_size,cdr3_aa
TRBV5-1,TRBJ2-1,TRBD1,-,ASSLIPGQGADNEQF
TRBV11-3,TRBJ2-1,-,-,ASSLGNGGNEQF
TRBV9,TRBJ1-5,-,-,ASRRGEGEHQPQH
TRBV2,TRBJ2-3,-,-,ASSEWGLHTDTQY
TRBV6-1,TRBJ1-6,-,few,ASSEWPRDSPLH
TRBV6-2/TRBV6-3,TRBJ1-6,-,-,ASSYVGATPNSPLH
TRBV3-1/TRBV3-2,TRBJ2-1,TRBD2,-,ASSQSRGTQF
TRBV7-3,TRBJ2-5,-,-,ASSSAGVETQY
TRBV12-3/TRBV12-4,TRBJ1-6,-,once,ASSSYNSPLH
TRBV6-5,TRBJ1-1,-,-,ASRFIRIANTEAF
TRBV18,TRBJ1-1,-,few,ASSPGTKNTEAF
TRBV5-1,TRBJ2-2,-,few,ASNHGDTGELF
TRBV14,TRBJ1-5,TRBD1,once,ASSQGERTGEYSNQPQH
TRBV6-2/TRBV6-3,TRBJ1-1,-,-,ASSRVNTEAF
TRBV19,TRBJ1-2,TRBD1,few,ASSMSPDRDVGYT
TRBV6-5,TRBJ2-3,TRBD1,-,ASTYRGQGDTQY
TRBV5-4,TRBJ1-3,-,few,ASSFAGVSGNTIY
TRBV24-1,TRBJ2-5,-,-,ATSDGGRETQY
TRBV6-1,TRBJ1-1,-,-,ASSEERTGLNTEAF
TRBV24-1,TRBJ2-5,TRBD2,-,ATSDSGLAKTQY
TRBV6-5,TRBJ1-4,TRBD1,-,ASSLRQGRNEKLF
TRBV5-1,TRBJ2-3,TRBD2,-,ASSLDLAGGTDTQY
TRBV5-8,TRBJ2-1,-,-,ASSSFRYEQF
TRBV9,TRBJ1-1,TRBD1,few,ASRSPTGGLIDTEAF
TRBV7-3,TRBJ1-1,TRBD1,-,ASSTGAGGWSSTEAF
TRBV9,TRBJ2-5,TRBD1,-,ASSVGTGGAETQY
TRBV14,TRBJ2-1,TRBD2,-,ASSQVLAGVTGYNEQF
TRBV19,TRBJ2-6,TRBD1,once,ASSLGQGTHSGANVLT
TRBV7-3,TRBJ1-2,TRBD1,-,ASSPGQGHGYT
TRBV2,TRBJ2-3,-,few,ASSEFLGTARGRGTDTQY
TRBV28,TRBJ1-6,TRBD1,-,ASRVTGMATNSPLH
TRBV19,TRBJ2-3,-,-,ASSLGGTSTDTQY
TRBV5-6,TRBJ2-2,-,few,ASSTARGPGELF
TRBV27,TRBJ2-5,-,-,ASSLNTPGLTQTQY
TRBV12-5,TRBJ2-2,-,once,ASGLVSQGLRTGELF
TRBV6-5,TRBJ2-2,-,-,ASSYFKNTGELF
TRBV19,TRBJ2-4,-,-,ACTKQGTKNIQY
TRBV28,TRBJ1-2,-,-,ASSSGGRDLGYT
TRBV19,TRBJ1-6,-,few,ASAPEGWNSPLH
TRBV7-8,TRBJ2-5,TRBD1,-,ASSPRTGETQY
TRBV6-2/TRBV6-3,TRBJ1-6,-,few,ASSYTVRGASYNSPLH